This passage covers 29 T cell receptor beta chains from one sample sequenced in a study of identifying expanded T cells in peripheral blood. Data came from immunoSEQ multiplex PCR; TCRdb stores just in-frame clones and leaves some out. This table holds some 120,000 clones, approximately 80% found once. The sequenced sample was blood. All receptors derive from a person between 18 and 75 years old in good health.

This clone was seen a single time. The chain is built from TRBV5-6 and TRBJ2-5; 16 bases fit TRBD2. Germline CDR1 reads SGHDT; CDR2 reads YYEEEE. V dropped 6 bases and J dropped 6; count of bases not matched to a gene: 8. This CDR3 region has 16 residues. CDR3 DNA sequence: TGTGCCAGCAAGGGGACTAGCGGGGGGGCTTGGAAGACCCAGTACTTC. Its protein is CASKGTSGGAWKTQYF. The full variable domain, its missing parts supplied by reference TRBV5-6 and TRBJ2-5, is DAGVTQSPTHLIKTRGQQVTLRCSPKSGHDTVSWYQQALGQGPQFIFQYYEEEERQRGNFPDRFSGHQFPNYSSELNVNALLLGDSALYLCASKGTSGGAWKTQYFGPGTRLLVL.

This chain connects TRBV4-3 to TRBJ2-2, with D perhaps TRBD1 or TRBD2 (5 bases each). V was clipped by 2 bases and J by 2 bases, with 12 bases between them. The germline gives CDR1 LGHNA, CDR2 YSLEER. This CDR3 has 16 amino acids. The CDR3 DNA reads as TGCGCCAGCAGCCAAAGTTCCGGGGCAAACACCGGGGAGCTGTTTTTT. This encodes CASSQSSGANTGELFF.

V gene TRBV6-4 combines with J gene TRBJ2-7; 10 positions match TRBD1. CDR1 MRHNA and CDR2 SNTAGT come from the germline V gene. V dropped 6 bases and J dropped 3; count of bases not matched to a gene: 8. The CDR3 is made up of 15 amino acids. CDR3 amino acids: CASRKTGQGNYEQYF. CDR3 nucleotides: TGTGCCAGCAGGAAAACGGGACAGGGGAACTACGAGCAGTACTTC.

The CDR3 nucleotides are TGTGCCAGCGCGCCTAGCGGGGGTTTGGTGGAGACCCAGTACTTC. Amino acids: CASAPSGGLVETQYF. The chain uses TRBV6-5 and TRBJ2-5; 10 bases agree with TRBD2. The V gene's germline CDR1 is MNHEY and CDR2 SVGAGI. The trim removed 8 bases at V and 5 bases at J, leaving 11 bases unmatched. This CDR3 has 15 residues.

V is TRBV10-3 and J is TRBJ2-2; D perhaps matches TRBD1 (6 bases). From germline, CDR1 is ENHRY and CDR2 SYGVKD. CDR3 length: 13 residues. V was shortened by 10 bases and J by 7 bases, with 16 bases between the two germline ends. Here the CDR3 reads CATLQGTNGELFF. Here the CDR3 DNA reads TGTGCCACCTTACAGGGAACGAACGGGGAGCTGTTTTTT.

The rearrangement links TRBV5-1 to TRBJ2-3; D perhaps matches TRBD2 (6 bases). Trimming stripped 0 bases from V and 6 bases from J, with 11 bases between. The CDR3 is 14 amino acids. CDR1 and CDR2 from the germline V gene are SGHRS and YFSETQ. Written as DNA, the CDR3 is TGCGCCAGCAGCTTGGCGGGGGAAATGGATACGCAGTATTTT. This sequence encodes CASSLAGEMDTQYF.

This chain uses TRBV7-2 with TRBJ1-2, with a tentative D call TRBD1 (5 bases). The CDR3 length is 14 residues. Trimming shortened V by 3 bases and J by 5 bases, and 13 bases separated the two germline ends. Germline CDR1 reads SGHTA; CDR2 reads FQGNSA. CDR3: CASSLIWGGYGYTF. The CDR3 DNA sequence: TGTGCCAGCAGCTTGATCTGGGGGGGGTATGGCTACACCTTC.

This rearrangement joins TRBV7-2 to TRBJ2-7; 8 bases map to TRBD1. With V trimmed by 2 bases and J by 3 bases, 6 bases remained unmatched. Germline V gene lookup returns CDR1 SGHTA and CDR2 FQGNSA. The CDR3 totals 15 residues. CDR3 in amino acids: CASSLIRTGHYEQYF. Written as DNA, the CDR3 is TGTGCCAGCAGCTTAATTCGGACAGGGCACTACGAGCAGTACTTC.

V usage is TRBV2 and J usage is TRBJ2-1; 8 bases match TRBD2. Trimming cost V 6 bases and J 6 bases; bases outside gene matches: 1. This CDR3 comprises 12 residues. Germline CDR1 and CDR2: SNHLY and FYNNEI. For the CDR3, the DNA is TGTGCCAGCAGCGGGACTAGCAATGAGCAGTTCTTC. Translated: CASSGTSNEQFF.

Of note for this clone: This same CDR3 is encoded by further DNA sequences in the sample. The chain uses TRBV7-2 and TRBJ1-5; no clear D. The CDR3 extends over 13 amino acids. Germline V gives CDR1 SGHTA, CDR2 FQGNSA. V lost 1 base and J 4 bases, leaving 5 bases between the germline ends. As DNA, the CDR3 is TGTGCCAGCAGCTTAGACGGGAATCAGCCCCAGCATTTT. Protein product: CASSLDGNQPQHF.

V usage is TRBV5-4 and J usage is TRBJ2-7; 10 bases match TRBD1. V lost 3 bases, J lost 3 bases, and 3 bases stayed unmatched. The CDR3 spans 14 residues. In germline, CDR1 is SGHNT, CDR2 YYREEE (reference sequence). CDR3 loop: CASSWDRGSYEQYF. CDR3 DNA sequence: TGTGCCAGCAGCTGGGACAGGGGTAGCTACGAGCAGTACTTC.

The chain couples TRBV29-1 to TRBJ2-7; TRBD1 might be the D (6 bases). Germline CDR1 is SQVTM and CDR2 is ANQGSEA. The V and J ends lost 3 bases and 0 bases respectively, with 9 bases between them. This CDR3 is 13 amino acids long. CDR3 protein: CSVERTDSYEQYF. The CDR3 DNA follows: TGCAGCGTTGAGAGGACAGACTCCTACGAGCAGTACTTC.

The V and J genes are TRBV19 and TRBJ1-2; weak D call: TRBD1 (6 bases). The CDR3 runs 17 residues. The V and J ends lost 7 bases and 6 bases respectively, with 27 bases between them. Germline assignment: CDR1 LNHDA and CDR2 SQIVND (reference sequence). As DNA, the CDR3 is TGTGCCAGTAACCGTGACAGGCCGACTGCAATGGCGCATGGCTACACCTTC. Protein product: CASNRDRPTAMAHGYTF.

This clone was picked up a small number of times. The chain links TRBV11-3 to TRBJ2-5, with TRBD1 matching over 8 bases. The V gene end was trimmed by 6 bases and the J gene end by 1 base; junction bases not matched to a gene: 7. The CDR3 loop spans 15 amino acids. CDR1 and CDR2 from the germline V gene are SGHNT and YENEEA. CDR3 nucleotides: TGTGCCAGCAGATTAACAGGGGGGTTCCAAGAGACCCAGTACTTC. This gives the protein CASRLTGGFQETQYF.

The V gene is TRBV5-4, the J gene TRBJ2-7; 8 bases align to TRBD1. The V segment lost 0 bases and the J segment 3 bases; nucleotides outside the gene matches: 14. Per germline, CDR1 SGHNT and CDR2 YYREEE (reference sequence). The CDR3 extends over 18 amino acids. CDR3 coding DNA: TGTGCCAGCAGCTTGGGGATACAACCTCAGGGGGCCGGCTACGAGCAGTACTTC. It yields the protein CASSLGIQPQGAGYEQYF.

J is TRBJ1-2 and V is TRBV4-3, with D uncertain. Germline-derived CDR1 and CDR2 are LGHNA and YSLEER. The CDR3 covers 15 residues. Trimming took 2 bases from V and 0 from J, leaving 10 bases between them. The CDR3 is CASSQIATANYGYTF. The CDR3 DNA follows: TGCGCCAGCAGCCAAATCGCCACCGCTAACTATGGCTACACCTTC.

The V and J genes are TRBV18 and TRBJ1-2; D ambiguous. The CDR3 extends over 12 amino acids. CDR1 and CDR2 (germline): KGHSH, LQKENI. V lost 1 base and J 2 bases, leaving 2 bases between the germline ends. This CDR3 is CASSPQNYGYTF. CDR3 in DNA: TGTGCCAGCTCACCACAGAACTATGGCTACACCTTC.

The genes are TRBV13 and TRBJ2-1, with 9 bases that match TRBD1. The CDR3 runs to 16 residues. The germline V gene has CDR1 PRHDT and CDR2 FYEKMQ (reference sequence). V dropped 5 bases and J dropped 4; count of bases not matched to a gene: 9. This CDR3 is CASSESGTGRYNEQFF. For the CDR3, the DNA is TGTGCCAGCAGCGAGTCCGGGACAGGGCGTTACAATGAGCAGTTCTTC.

V is TRBV7-9 and J is TRBJ2-7, with D perhaps TRBD2 (5 bases). V dropped 3 bases and J dropped 2 bases, with 14 bases sitting between them. The V gene's germline CDR1 is SEHNR and CDR2 FQNEAQ (reference sequence). CDR3 length equals 15 residues. CDR3 in DNA: TGTGCCAGCAGCTTGGGCCCTCACGGGACCTACGAGCAGTACTTC. Translation: CASSLGPHGTYEQYF.

The chain joins TRBV19 to TRBJ1-2, with D hard to call. Germline assignment: CDR1 LNHDA and CDR2 SQIVND (reference sequence). The CDR3 length is 14 residues. Trimming pared 6 bases from V and 4 bases from J, leaving 15 bases between. In DNA, the CDR3 is TGTGCCAGTAGGACCCCCGTCGGCCTCTATGGCTACACCTTC. It specifies CASRTPVGLYGYTF.

This clone appeared a single time. The V gene is TRBV7-2, the J gene TRBJ1-2; 7 nucleotides agree with TRBD1. Germline CDR1 reads SGHTA; CDR2 reads FQGNSA. There are 13 residues in the CDR3. V shed 6 bases and J 6 bases; nucleotides not matched to a gene: 7. CDR3 residues: CASRLRDRDGYTF. For the CDR3, the DNA is TGTGCCAGCAGGCTACGCGACAGGGATGGCTACACCTTC.

The CDR3, as DNA: TGTGCCAGCAAGAGCGGGACAGGGGACTATGGCTACACCTTC. It codes for CASKSGTGDYGYTF. The V gene is TRBV2, the J gene TRBJ1-2; the match to TRBD1 covers 10 bases. The germline V gene encodes CDR1 SNHLY and CDR2 FYNNEI. The V gene end was trimmed by 7 bases and the J gene end by 3 bases; junction bases not matched to a gene: 5. There are 14 residues in the CDR3.

The rearrangement uses TRBV18 and TRBJ2-7; 7 bases match TRBD2. Germline V lookup: CDR1 KGHSH, CDR2 LQKENI. The CDR3 extends over 16 amino acids. Trimming cost V 6 bases and J 3 bases; bases outside gene matches: 14. The CDR3 sequence is CASSPTSGGFNYEQYF. Written as DNA, the CDR3 is TGTGCCAGCTCTCCAACCTCGGGGGGATTCAACTACGAGCAGTACTTC.

This clone was seen once. The chain recombines TRBV6-1 with TRBJ2-5; D is possibly TRBD1 (5 bases). V was shortened by 9 bases and J by 7 bases, with 12 bases between the two germline ends. CDR3 length equals 11 residues. Germline values: CDR1 MNHNS, CDR2 SASEGT. The CDR3 coding sequence is TGTGCCAGTAACCCTCAGGGGACCCAGTACTTC. Protein product: CASNPQGTQYF.

V usage is TRBV5-1 and J usage is TRBJ2-1; TRBD2 agrees at 8 bases. V lost 2 bases to trimming and J lost 0 bases; unmatched junction nucleotides: 7. This CDR3 has 17 residues. CDR1 is SGHRS, CDR2 YFSETQ, per germline. The CDR3 loop reads CASSLKTGGHSYNEQFF. The CDR3 DNA is TGCGCCAGCAGCTTAAAAACGGGGGGGCACTCCTACAATGAGCAGTTCTTC.

V gene TRBV18 combines with J gene TRBJ1-2; D is uncertain. V was trimmed by 6 bases and J by 4 bases, leaving 18 bases between them. Germline values: CDR1 KGHSH, CDR2 LQKENI. The CDR3 runs 15 residues. As DNA, the CDR3 is TGTGCCAGCTCCAAAGTGGCGGGCGGTAGCTATGGCTACACCTTC. Its translation is CASSKVAGGSYGYTF.

The chain is built from TRBV9 and TRBJ2-3; possibly TRBD1 or TRBD2 for D (6 bases each). Trimming cost V 2 bases and J 3 bases, with 16 bases left between them. The CDR3 has 16 amino acids. Germline V CDR1 and CDR2: SGDLS, YYNGEE. The CDR3 DNA is TGTGCCAGCAGCGTTAGCGGCAGGGGTGGGACAGATACGCAGTATTTT. Translating gives CASSVSGRGGTDTQYF.

This clone was picked up one time. The rearrangement uses TRBV19 and TRBJ2-7; possibly TRBD1 or TRBD2 for D (5 bases each). The ends were cut back, 3 bases at V and 6 bases at J, with 15 bases in the middle. The CDR3 extends over 14 amino acids. Germline values: CDR1 LNHDA, CDR2 SQIVND (reference sequence). CDR3 coding DNA: TGTGCCAGTAGTATCCCGGGCTACGGGGCCGAGCAGTACTTC. It yields the protein CASSIPGYGAEQYF.

The V gene is TRBV30, the J gene TRBJ2-3, with D maybe TRBD1 (5 bases). The V end was cut by 1 base, the J end by 6 bases, with 8 bases between. Germline assignment: CDR1 GTSNPN and CDR2 SVGIG (reference sequence). The CDR3 is 12 amino acids. Here the CDR3 reads CAWSAPGDTQYF. The CDR3 DNA is TGTGCCTGGAGTGCCCCAGGGGATACGCAGTATTTT.